The 3 T cell receptor beta chains presented below share a single source sample, sequenced in a study of Graves' ophthalmopathy and Graves' hyperthyroidism. RNA served as the template for amplifying TCR beta CDR3 regions. First-round RT-PCR with HTBI primers preceded a second-round multiplex PCR. TCRdb used MiXCR to reprocess the multiplex PCR reads, holding one entry per CDR3 protein. Of about 420,000 distinct CDR3 sequences listed, under 25% are singletons. Sequencing was done on a sample of peripheral blood. These receptor sequences come from a woman in her late teens or twenties with stable Graves' hyperthyroidism.

The chain joins TRBV28 to TRBJ2-5; tentative D call: TRBD2 (6 bases). There are 15 residues in the CDR3. Germline CDR1 reads MDHEN; CDR2 reads SYDVKM. V was clipped by 6 bases and J by 2 bases, with 16 bases between them. CDR3 nucleotides: TGTGCCAGCAGGGAGCGGGCGAGTTTTCAAGAGACCCAGTACTTC. Protein product: CASRERASFQETQYF.

In its sample, this clonotype was seen a few times. The rearrangement uses TRBV7-3 and TRBJ2-3; tentative D call: TRBD2 (5 bases). CDR3 length equals 14 residues. The ends were cut back, 5 bases at V and 1 base at J, with 10 bases in the middle. Germline assignment: CDR1 SGHTA and CDR2 FQGTGA. CDR3 DNA sequence: TGTGCCAGCAGCACTGGACTGGGCACAGATACGCAGTATTTT. Protein product: CASSTGLGTDTQYF. The whole variable domain, remainder taken from reference TRBV7-3 and TRBJ2-3, is GAGVSQTPSNKVTEKGKYVELRCDPISGHTALYWYRQSLGQGPEFLIYFQGTGAADDSGLPNDRFFAVRPEGSVSTLKIQRTERGDSAVYLCASSTGLGTDTQYFGPGTRLTVL.

This clonotype has just a few counts. The rearrangement joins TRBV18 to TRBJ2-5; TRBD2 matches 11 bases. The CDR3 extends over 16 amino acids. Germline CDR1 is KGHSH and CDR2 is LQKENI. With 6 bases clipped from V and 7 bases from J, the junction kept 13 bases outside the gene matches. The CDR3 DNA follows: TGTGCCAGCTCGCCCCAACAGACTAGCGGGACTGCGACCCAGTACTTC. It codes for CASSPQQTSGTATQYF.